Shown below are 27 T cell receptor beta chains from a single sample sequenced in a study of T cells in Graves' hyperthyroidism and ophthalmopathy. Using RNA transcripts as the source, TCR beta CDR3 regions were amplified. The TCR CDR3 first-round RT-PCR relied on the HTBI primer set. TCRdb re-called the multiplex PCR reads with MiXCR, one entry per CDR3 protein. The data hold hundreds of thousands of distinct CDR3 sequences, with about 15% observed a single time. Input material: blood. The receptors here all came from a woman under 30 with Graves' ophthalmopathy.

The genes are TRBV20-1 and TRBJ2-5; D assignment may be TRBD1 or TRBD2 (5 bases each). The V gene lost 6 bases and the J gene lost 5 bases, with 22 bases spanning the gap. The CDR3 is made up of 15 amino acids. Germline V lookup: CDR1 DFQATT, CDR2 SNEGSKA (reference sequence). This CDR3 is CSAPEIGTMGETQYF. The CDR3 DNA is TGCAGTGCCCCTGAAATCGGGACGATGGGCGAGACCCAGTACTTC.

The chain combines TRBV27 with TRBJ1-5, with D unclear. Trimming left V 7 bases short and J 0 bases short, with 7 bases between. Germline lookup yields CDR1 MNHEY and CDR2 SMNVEV (reference sequence). The CDR3 spans 13 residues. The CDR3 loop is CASTKNSNQPQHF. The CDR3 region has the DNA TGTGCCAGCACCAAAAATAGCAATCAGCCCCAGCATTTT.

Turning to this clonotype: Just one base apart from a much larger clone, this may be a read error. The gene calls are TRBV20-1 and TRBJ1-2; the D is unclear. Germline assignment: CDR1 DFQATT and CDR2 SNEGSKA (reference sequence). The V and J ends lost 3 bases and 3 bases respectively, with 11 bases between them. This CDR3 spans 13 amino acids. Here the CDR3 reads CSARVHAHYGYTF. The CDR3 DNA is TGCAGTGCTAGGGTACATGCCCACTATGGCTACACCTTC.

The DNA of the CDR3 is TGTGCCAGCAGCCCCCTCGGGGGTGGACTAGCGGGAGGGGATACCGGGGAGCTGTTTTTT. Translation: CASSPLGGGLAGGDTGELFF. The V gene is TRBV7-3, the J gene TRBJ2-2; 15 bases match TRBD2. Per the germline V gene, CDR1 is SGHTA and CDR2 is FQGTGA. The CDR3 sequence is 20 residues long. V dropped 5 bases and J dropped 5; count of bases not matched to a gene: 15.

This clonotype has a count of ten or more. CDR3 amino acids: CASSIEYSGIQYF. The CDR3 DNA sequence: TGTGCCAGCAGCATCGAATACAGCGGCATTCAGTACTTC. This sequence joins TRBV7-2 and TRBJ2-4; maybe TRBD2 (5 bases). CDR1 and CDR2 from the germline V gene are SGHTA and FQGNSA. The CDR3 runs to 13 residues. V was pared by 5 bases and J by 9 bases, with 14 bases between.

At least ten counts were recorded for this clonotype. The rearrangement uses TRBV28 and TRBJ1-5; D uncertain. V lost 10 bases and J lost 6, with 13 bases in between. The V gene's germline CDR1 is MDHEN and CDR2 SYDVKM. This CDR3 comprises 12 residues. CDR3 protein: CATQEGGQPQHF. In DNA, the CDR3 is TGTGCCACCCAAGAGGGAGGTCAGCCCCAGCATTTT.

In this sample, this clonotype turned up many times. The chain couples TRBV30 to TRBJ1-2; 7 bases map to TRBD1. This CDR3 region has 16 residues. V shed 3 bases and J 0 bases; nucleotides not matched to a gene: 10. Germline V gene data show CDR1 as GTSNPN and CDR2 as SVGIG (reference sequence). CDR3 loop: CAWRGAPTGTNYGYTF. In DNA form, the CDR3 reads TGTGCCTGGAGAGGCGCTCCGACAGGGACTAACTATGGCTACACCTTC.

This rearrangement joins TRBV29-1 to TRBJ1-5; D ambiguous. The CDR3 spans 12 residues. Trimming took 6 bases from V and 0 from J, leaving 6 bases between them. CDR1 SQVTM and CDR2 ANQGSEA come from the germline V gene. The CDR3: CSVGDSNQPQHF. The CDR3 DNA follows: TGCAGCGTCGGAGATAGCAATCAGCCCCAGCATTTT. The whole variable domain, filled in from reference TRBV29-1 and TRBJ1-5, reads SAVISQKPSRDICQRGTSLTIQCQVDSQVTMMFWYRQQPGQSLTLIATANQGSEATYESGFVIDKFPISRPNLTFSTLTVSNMSPEDSSIYLCSVGDSNQPQHFGDGTRLSIL.

The chain carries TRBV5-1 and TRBJ1-2; tentatively, D is TRBD1 (5 bases). The V end lost 5 bases, the J end lost 2 bases, and 10 bases lay between the germline ends. Germline CDR1 SGHRS, CDR2 YFSETQ. The CDR3 length is 13 residues. The CDR3 DNA sequence: TGCGCCAGCAGACCGGAGGGGAACTATGGCTACACCTTC. This sequence encodes CASRPEGNYGYTF. The whole variable domain, remainder taken from reference TRBV5-1 and TRBJ1-2, is KAGVTQTPRYLIKTRGQQVTLSCSPISGHRSVSWYQQTPGQGLQFLFEYFSETQRNKGNFPGRFSGRQFSNSRSEMNVSTLELGDSALYLCASRPEGNYGYTFGSGTRLTVV.

As to this clonotype: A much larger clone lies a single base off, so this may be a read error. The CDR3 nucleotides are TGTGCCAGCAGCTTAGACGGGATAGGTGGAAACACCATATATTTT. Its translation: CASSLDGIGGNTIYF. V and J are TRBV7-2 and TRBJ1-3; D uncertain. Deletions cut 1 base from V and 3 bases from J, with 10 bases between. Per the germline V gene, CDR1 is SGHTA and CDR2 is FQGNSA. CDR3 length: 15 residues.

This clonotype appeared many times. The chain joins TRBV20-1 to TRBJ2-1; D gene uncertain. The germline V gene has CDR1 DFQATT and CDR2 SNEGSKA (reference sequence). This CDR3 comprises 10 residues. V was cut by 5 bases and J by 4 bases, with 3 bases left in between. The CDR3 reads CSAGYNEQFF. The CDR3, as DNA: TGCAGTGCTGGATACAATGAGCAGTTCTTC.

This clonotype has a count of ten or more. The gene calls are TRBV29-1 and TRBJ2-1; TRBD2 matches 12 bases. V gave up 3 bases and J gave up 2 bases; unmatched junction bases: 14. CDR3 length equals 19 residues. CDR1 and CDR2 from the germline V gene are SQVTM and ANQGSEA. The CDR3: CSVDLWLAGGRDTYNEQFF. The CDR3 DNA reads as TGCAGCGTTGATCTATGGCTAGCGGGGGGGCGTGACACCTACAATGAGCAGTTCTTC.

The rearrangement uses TRBV6-1 and TRBJ2-5, with 10 bases that match TRBD2. The CDR3 spans 16 residues. V shed 1 base, J shed 2 bases, and the junction held 4 bases outside the gene matches. The germline V gene has CDR1 MNHNS and CDR2 SASEGT. As DNA, the CDR3 is TGTGCCAGCAGTGAAGGGCCTAGCGGGGGACAAGAGACCCAGTACTTC. It encodes CASSEGPSGGQETQYF.

Only a few counts were recorded for this clonotype. The V gene is TRBV24-1, the J gene TRBJ2-1; 10 bases agree with TRBD1. With V trimmed by 4 bases and J by 6 bases, 5 bases remained unmatched. The germline CDR1 and CDR2 sequences are KGHDR and SFDVKD. CDR3 size: 15 residues. In DNA form, the CDR3 reads TGTGCCACCAGTGACACCGGGACAGGGGTCAATGAGCAGTTCTTC. As protein: CATSDTGTGVNEQFF.

This clonotype was observed at least ten times. The rearrangement joins TRBV5-1 to TRBJ1-2; D might be TRBD1 (6 bases). The CDR3 length is 14 residues. CDR1 SGHRS and CDR2 YFSETQ come from the germline V gene. V shed 5 bases and J shed 3 bases, with 14 bases lying between them. The CDR3 loop is CASREFPGDYGYTF. CDR3 in DNA: TGCGCCAGCAGAGAATTTCCAGGGGACTATGGCTACACCTTC.

This clonotype was seen a handful of times. The V call is TRBV5-1, the J call TRBJ1-4; 7 positions match TRBD1. The CDR3 has 17 amino acids. V was pared by 3 bases and J by 3 bases, with 11 bases of the junction left unmatched. Germline assignment: CDR1 SGHRS and CDR2 YFSETQ. The CDR3 sequence: CASSYETTGQPNEKLFF. In DNA, the CDR3 is TGCGCCAGCAGCTATGAAACAACGGGACAGCCTAATGAAAAACTGTTTTTT. Filled out from reference TRBV5-1 and TRBJ1-4, the complete variable domain reads KAGVTQTPRYLIKTRGQQVTLSCSPISGHRSVSWYQQTPGQGLQFLFEYFSETQRNKGNFPGRFSGRQFSNSRSEMNVSTLELGDSALYLCASSYETTGQPNEKLFFGSGTQLSVL.

Many counts were recorded for this clonotype. J is TRBJ1-6 and V is TRBV30, with unresolved D. The germline gives CDR1 GTSNPN, CDR2 SVGIG (reference sequence). Trimming pared 4 bases from V and 8 bases from J, leaving 12 bases between. The CDR3 is 13 amino acids. CDR3 loop: CAWNSREDSPLHF. The CDR3 nucleotides are TGTGCCTGGAATAGCCGGGAGGATTCACCCCTCCACTTT.

This clonotype was observed at least ten times. V and J are TRBV9 and TRBJ2-1, with 12 positions matching TRBD2. This CDR3 is built from 15 residues. The trim removed 4 bases at V and 7 bases at J, leaving 6 bases unmatched. Germline CDR1 is SGDLS and CDR2 is YYNGEE. For the CDR3, the DNA is TGTGCCAGCAGCCCTTGGACTAGCGGGAAAAATGAGCAGTTCTTC. Its translation is CASSPWTSGKNEQFF.

This clonotype was seen many times. The rearrangement joins TRBV12-3 or TRBV12-4 to TRBJ1-4, with unresolved D. V was pared by 4 bases and J by 4 bases, with 10 bases between. There are 14 residues in the CDR3. The CDR3 loop is CASSSAPRNEKLFF. The CDR3 DNA reads as TGTGCCAGCAGTTCGGCACCTCGTAATGAAAAACTGTTTTTT.

This clonotype has more than one count but fewer than ten. CDR3 residues: CASSLYYETYEQYF. CDR3 DNA: TGTGCCAGCAGTTTATACTACGAGACCTACGAGCAGTACTTC. The V gene is TRBV27, the J gene TRBJ2-7; D remains ambiguous. Germline CDR1 MNHEY, CDR2 SMNVEV (reference sequence). This CDR3 contains 14 residues. V lost 1 base and J lost 2, with 9 bases in between.

CDR3 amino acids: CASSQTLSSGYEQYF. CDR3 in DNA: TGCGCCAGCAGCCAAACCTTATCCAGCGGCTACGAGCAGTACTTC. This chain uses TRBV4-1 with TRBJ2-7; D possibly corresponds to TRBD2 (5 bases). The CDR3 is made up of 15 amino acids. The germline V and J ends were trimmed by 2 bases and 3 bases, with 14 bases remaining between them. Germline-derived CDR1 and CDR2 are MGHRA and YSYEKL.

This chain joins TRBV6-2 or TRBV6-3 and TRBJ2-6; TRBD1 matches 7 bases. This CDR3 spans 18 amino acids. The V and J ends lost 0 bases and 0 bases, in that order; junction bases with no gene match: 5. Germline CDR1 is MNHEY and CDR2 is SVGEGT. CDR3 region: CASSYSPGQNSGANVLTF. CDR3 nucleotides: TGTGCCAGCAGTTACTCACCGGGACAGAACTCTGGGGCCAACGTCCTGACTTTC.

This clonotype appeared many times. The chain links TRBV6-1 to TRBJ1-1; weak D call: TRBD1 (5 bases). The CDR3 is 17 residues long. Per germline, CDR1 MNHNS and CDR2 SASEGT. Trimming shortened V by 2 bases and J by 1 base, and 17 bases separated the two germline ends. For the CDR3, the DNA is TGTGCCAGCAGTGAAAGGTGGGGTTCGACAGAGAACACTGAAGCTTTCTTT. Amino acids: CASSERWGSTENTEAFF.

The genes are TRBV6-1 and TRBJ1-1; weak D call: TRBD1 (5 bases). From germline, CDR1 is MNHNS and CDR2 SASEGT. V lost 7 bases, J lost 6 bases, and 9 bases lay in between. This CDR3 has 11 residues. The CDR3 loop reads CASTPGAEAFF. CDR3 DNA sequence: TGTGCCAGCACCCCGGGGGCTGAAGCTTTCTTT.

This clonotype was detected many times. The chain recombines TRBV6-2 or TRBV6-3 with TRBJ2-7; TRBD2 aligns across 7 bases. Germline V gives CDR1 MNHEY, CDR2 SVGEGT. V trimming: 4 bases; J trimming: 4 bases; junction bases outside the gene matches: 4. The CDR3 totals 13 residues. The DNA of the CDR3 is TGTGCCAGCAGTTTTCAAGCGGGATACGAGCAGTACTTC. It specifies CASSFQAGYEQYF.

Ten or more counts support this clonotype. J is TRBJ1-5 and V is TRBV3-1; maybe TRBD1 (5 bases). The CDR3 extends over 17 amino acids. In germline, CDR1 is LGHDT, CDR2 YNNKEL (reference sequence). Between the trimmed V and J ends, which lost 0 bases and 4 bases, there was a span of 16 bases. The chain's CDR3 is CASSQDHGGVGNQPQHF. In DNA, the CDR3 is TGTGCCAGCAGCCAAGATCACGGGGGAGTAGGGAATCAGCCCCAGCATTTT.

This clonotype was seen at least ten times. V is TRBV27 and J is TRBJ1-1; a possible D gene is TRBD1 (6 bases). V was pared by 10 bases and J by 0 bases, with 15 bases between. This CDR3 has 14 amino acids. Germline CDR1 reads MNHEY; CDR2 reads SMNVEV (reference sequence). The CDR3 protein is CATKGGIVNTEAFF. In nucleotides, the CDR3 is TGTGCCACCAAGGGGGGAATCGTGAACACTGAAGCTTTCTTT.